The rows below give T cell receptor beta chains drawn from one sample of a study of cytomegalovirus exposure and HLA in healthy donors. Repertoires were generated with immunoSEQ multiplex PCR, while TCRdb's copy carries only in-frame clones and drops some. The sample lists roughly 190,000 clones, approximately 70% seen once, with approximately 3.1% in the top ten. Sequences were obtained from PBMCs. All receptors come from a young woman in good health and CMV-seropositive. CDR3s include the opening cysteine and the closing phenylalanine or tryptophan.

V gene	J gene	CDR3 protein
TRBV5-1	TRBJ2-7	CASSSGTNFYEQYF
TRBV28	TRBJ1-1	CASEPGGRPEAFF
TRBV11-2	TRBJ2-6	CASSPSRAGANVLTF
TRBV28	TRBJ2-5	CASSLVGVAETQYF
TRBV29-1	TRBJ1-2	CSVDSRPGGDYGYTF
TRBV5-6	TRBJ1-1	CASSLDGEWITEAFF
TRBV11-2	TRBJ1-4	CASSSTGSYNEKLFF
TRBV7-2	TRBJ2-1	CASSLIRGGEDEQFF
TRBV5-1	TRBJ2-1	CASSFFSGPSYNEQFF
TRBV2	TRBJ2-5	CASSEAARGYF
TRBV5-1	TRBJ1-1	CASSSRTGNTEAFF
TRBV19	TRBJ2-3	CASSLARDDTDTQYF
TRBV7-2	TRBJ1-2	CASSLGGQVSYGYTF
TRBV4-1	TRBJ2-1	CASSQGLVYEQFF
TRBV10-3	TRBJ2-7	CATGLPSSYEQYF
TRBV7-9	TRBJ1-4	CASSGEQGEKLFF
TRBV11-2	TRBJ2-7	CASSPGFQGGSYEQYF
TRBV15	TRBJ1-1	CATSARREGTEAFF
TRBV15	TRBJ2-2	CATSRESEAGELFF
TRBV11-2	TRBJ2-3	CASSLEPGRAPPTQYF
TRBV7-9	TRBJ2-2	CSSRQDRVDMSGELFF
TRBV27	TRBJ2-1	CASSLRENEQFF
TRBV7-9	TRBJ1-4	CSSSLRQDNARIRFF
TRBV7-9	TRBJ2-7	CASSLRGSYEQYF
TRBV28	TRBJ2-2	CASSRAGPTTGELFF
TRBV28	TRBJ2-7	CASSLRERVGEQYF
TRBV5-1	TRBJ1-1	CASSVGQGRAEAFF
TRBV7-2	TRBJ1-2	CASSPQQGSTYGYTF
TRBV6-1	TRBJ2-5	CASRSLGAGLTQYF
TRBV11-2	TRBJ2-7	CASSFTGSEQYF
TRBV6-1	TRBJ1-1	CASSDSSRVSGEAFF
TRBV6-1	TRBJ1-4	CASSGRVFSEKLFF
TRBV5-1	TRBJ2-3	CASSLEWTSGTGADTQYF
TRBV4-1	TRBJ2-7	CASSQGGGYEQYF
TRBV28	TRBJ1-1	CASSEGANTEAFF
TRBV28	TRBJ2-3	CASSLRVTGKMSDTQYF
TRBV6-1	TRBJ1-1	CASGDRNTEAFF
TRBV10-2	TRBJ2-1	CASSASGRGAYNEQFF
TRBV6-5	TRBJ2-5	CASSSDRGQETQYF
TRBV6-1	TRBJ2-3	CASTGGESTDTQYF
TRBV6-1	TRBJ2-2	CASSGLAGNTGELFF
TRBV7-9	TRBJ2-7	CASSLGLSISYEQYF
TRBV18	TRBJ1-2	CASSPPAGYGYTF
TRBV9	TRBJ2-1	CASSLSGRAHEQFF
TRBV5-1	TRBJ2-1	CASSLTGGRAGNEQFF
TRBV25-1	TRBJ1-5	CASSEGGRGVGQPQHF
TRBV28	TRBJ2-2	CASTDGTTNTGELFF
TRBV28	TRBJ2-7	CASLRQGYEQYF
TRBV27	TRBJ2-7	CASSPRQGGEQYF
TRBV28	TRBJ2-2	CASSRREYGELFF
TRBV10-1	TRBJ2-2	CASNGGTGELFF
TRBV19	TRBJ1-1	CASSIGTGVTEAFF
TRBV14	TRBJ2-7	CASSPLGGGSSYEQYF
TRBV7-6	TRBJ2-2	CASSFLETGTSGDTGELFF
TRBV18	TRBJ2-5	CASSSGLAVQETQYF
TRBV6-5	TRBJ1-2	CASSLRETNYGYTF
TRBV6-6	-	CASGTRSYEQYF